These 21 T cell receptor beta chains originate from one sample sequenced in a study of cytomegalovirus exposure and HLA in healthy donors. The PCR used 60 Vbeta and 13 Jbeta primers. The method was immunoSEQ multiplex PCR; TCRdb's version includes in-frame clones alone and lacks a portion of them. The profile shows approximately 170,000 clones, roughly 83% of them singletons. Sequencing used PBMCs. These receptors came from a woman aged 50 to 65 in good health and CMV-seronegative.

In the case of this clone: One end of the junction is discordant with germline, which a read error may explain. J is TRBJ2-6 and V is TRBV7-9; the D is unclear. The CDR3 has 17 amino acids. CDR1 is SEHNR, CDR2 FQNEAQ, per germline (reference sequence). CDR3 loop: CSSSLDRHLSGANVLTF. DNA of the CDR3: TGTTCCAGCAGCTTAGATAGACATCTCTCTGGGGCCAACGTCCTGACTTTC.

The chain uses TRBV2 and TRBJ2-5, with a weak D call TRBD1 (7 bases). V lost 6 bases and J 1 base, leaving 15 bases between the germline ends. Germline loops: CDR1 SNHLY, CDR2 FYNNEI. This CDR3 is 15 amino acids long. The CDR3 is CASSGGGGRQETQYF. The CDR3 DNA follows: TGTGCCAGCAGCGGCGGAGGGGGCCGCCAAGAGACCCAGTACTTC.

The chain combines TRBV5-1 with TRBJ2-3, with a weak D call TRBD1 (6 bases). The germline V gene encodes CDR1 SGHRS and CDR2 YFSETQ. This CDR3 is built from 14 residues. V was clipped by 6 bases and J by 2 bases, with 13 bases between them. The CDR3 nucleotides read TGCGCCAGCAAGCCGACAGGCACCACAGATACGCAGTATTTT. This codes for CASKPTGTTDTQYF. The full variable domain, its missing parts supplied by reference TRBV5-1 and TRBJ2-3, is KAGVTQTPRYLIKTRGQQVTLSCSPISGHRSVSWYQQTPGQGLQFLFEYFSETQRNKGNFPGRFSGRQFSNSRSEMNVSTLELGDSALYLCASKPTGTTDTQYFGPGTRLTVL.

The chain employs TRBV6-6 and TRBJ2-7; D unclear. The V and J ends lost 4 bases and 2 bases respectively, with 3 bases between them. Germline CDR1 is MNHNY and CDR2 is SVGAGI (reference sequence). CDR3 size: 11 residues. The CDR3 nucleotides are TGTGCCAGCAGTTCCGCCTACGAGCAGTACTTC. Its protein product is CASSSAYEQYF.

The genes are TRBV19 and TRBJ1-1, with 7 bases lining up with TRBD1. This CDR3 contains 15 residues. V lost 5 bases and J lost 2; bases outside the gene matches: 8. Per germline, CDR1 LNHDA and CDR2 SQIVND (reference sequence). This CDR3 reads CASSPEGTANTEAFF. The DNA for the CDR3 is TGTGCCAGTAGTCCGGAGGGGACAGCCAACACTGAAGCTTTCTTT. Variable domain in full (rest from reference TRBV19 and TRBJ1-1): DGGITQSPKYLFRKEGQNVTLSCEQNLNHDAMYWYRQDPGQGLRLIYYSQIVNDFQKGDIAEGYSVSREKKESFPLTVTSAQKNPTAFYLCASSPEGTANTEAFFGQGTRLTVV.

V and J are TRBV6-5 and TRBJ2-2; 9 bases are a match to TRBD1. J lost 4 bases, V lost 2 bases, and 5 bases had no gene match. The germline V gene encodes CDR1 MNHEY and CDR2 SVGAGI. This CDR3 region has 16 residues. The CDR3 sequence is CASSYSGTGLTGELFF. Written as DNA, the CDR3 is TGTGCCAGCAGTTACAGCGGGACAGGGCTCACCGGGGAGCTGTTTTTT.

The chain couples TRBV30 to TRBJ1-1; D is undetermined. Trimming removed 0 bases at V and 6 bases at J, with 8 bases between. Germline V gene lookup returns CDR1 GTSNPN and CDR2 SVGIG (reference sequence). The CDR3 sequence is 12 residues long. The CDR3 sequence is CAWSVLYAEAFF. CDR3 nucleotides: TGTGCCTGGAGTGTCCTATATGCTGAAGCTTTCTTT.

V gene TRBV18 combines with J gene TRBJ1-1; 7 bases match TRBD1. Trimming took 4 bases from V and 4 from J; bases not matched to a gene: 6. Germline CDR1 reads KGHSH; CDR2 reads LQKENI. The CDR3 is made up of 14 amino acids. CDR3 DNA: TGTGCCAGCTCACTCCAACCAGGGGGCACTGAAGCTTTCTTT. Translating it yields CASSLQPGGTEAFF.

A few counts support this clone. The J gene is TRBJ1-6, the V gene TRBV28, with 8 bases fitting TRBD1. The CDR3 is 14 residues long. Germline CDR1 MDHEN, CDR2 SYDVKM. V trimming: 6 bases; J trimming: 5 bases; junction bases outside the gene matches: 3. The CDR3 DNA reads TGTGCCAGCAGCCTGGGACAGGATAATTCACCCCTCCACTTT. This sequence encodes CASSLGQDNSPLHF.

The chain recombines TRBV6-6 with TRBJ2-7; D is unresolved. Germline lookup yields CDR1 MNHNY and CDR2 SVGAGI (reference sequence). V gave up 7 bases and J gave up 3 bases, with 7 bases separating them. The CDR3 has 11 residues. The CDR3 loop reads CASTDFYEQYF. CDR3 coding DNA: TGTGCCAGCACAGATTTCTACGAGCAGTACTTC.

The chain carries TRBV28 and TRBJ2-7, with D tentatively TRBD1 (5 bases). The CDR3 totals 16 residues. Germline CDR1 and CDR2: MDHEN and SYDVKM. V lost 3 bases and J lost 4, with 19 bases in between. CDR3 amino acids: CASSFRSWGRPYEQYF. In DNA form, the CDR3 reads TGTGCCAGCAGTTTTAGATCCTGGGGCAGGCCTTACGAGCAGTACTTC.

The J gene is TRBJ2-5, the V gene TRBV5-8; D is uncertain. Germline CDR1 and CDR2: SGHTS and YDEGEE. V was pared by 0 bases and J by 1 base, with 7 bases between. This CDR3 contains 14 residues. The DNA of the CDR3 is TGTGCCAGCAGCTTGGGGCTAGTCCAAGAGACCCAGTACTTC. This codes for CASSLGLVQETQYF.

This chain joins TRBV7-2 and TRBJ1-6; TRBD1 might be the D (6 bases). Germline CDR1 and CDR2: SGHTA and FQGNSA. Trimming took 5 bases from V and 6 from J, leaving 17 bases between them. The CDR3 length is 16 residues. As DNA, the CDR3 is TGTGCCAGCAGCCGCCGGACAGTCGGCGGTAATTCACCCCTCCACTTT. This sequence encodes CASSRRTVGGNSPLHF. Drawing the rest from reference TRBV7-2 and TRBJ1-6, the complete variable domain is GAGVSQSPSNKVTEKGKDVELRCDPISGHTALYWYRQSLGQGLEFLIYFQGNSAPDKSGLPSDRFSAERTGGSVSTLTIQRTQQEDSAVYLCASSRRTVGGNSPLHFGNGTRLTVT.

J is TRBJ1-2 and V is TRBV29-1; 8 bases map to TRBD1. The CDR3 spans 15 residues. CDR1 and CDR2 (germline): SQVTM, ANQGSEA. V lost 0 bases, J lost 7 bases, and 10 bases stayed unmatched. The DNA of the CDR3 is TGCAGCGTTGAAGATCGGCAGGGGGCGAGCCTTGGCTACACCTTC. Protein: CSVEDRQGASLGYTF.

This clone was picked up a small number of times. The V call is TRBV19, the J call TRBJ1-6; D uncertain. Germline V gene data show CDR1 as LNHDA and CDR2 as SQIVND (reference sequence). V was clipped by 5 bases and J by 0 bases, with 14 bases between them. This CDR3 comprises 17 residues. The CDR3 sequence is CASSPRGASSYNSPLHF. For the CDR3, the DNA is TGTGCCAGTAGTCCCCGGGGAGCGAGCTCCTATAATTCACCCCTCCACTTT. The full variable domain, with the rest looked up from reference TRBV19 and TRBJ1-6, is DGGITQSPKYLFRKEGQNVTLSCEQNLNHDAMYWYRQDPGQGLRLIYYSQIVNDFQKGDIAEGYSVSREKKESFPLTVTSAQKNPTAFYLCASSPRGASSYNSPLHFGNGTRLTVT.

V usage is TRBV28 and J usage is TRBJ1-2; tentatively, D is TRBD1 (5 bases). The CDR3 totals 17 residues. Germline CDR1 MDHEN, CDR2 SYDVKM. Trimming took off 3 bases at V and 4 bases at J, with 21 bases between the two ends. The CDR3 is CASSFGGGWFYGYGYTF. CDR3 nucleotides: TGTGCCAGCAGTTTCGGTGGGGGGTGGTTTTATGGCTATGGCTACACCTTC.

V gene TRBV5-4 combines with J gene TRBJ2-1, with D possibly being TRBD1 (8 bases). Germline CDR1 reads SGHNT; CDR2 reads YYREEE (reference sequence). Trimming left V 3 bases short and J 0 bases short, with 19 bases between. CDR3 length: 18 amino acids. Here the CDR3 DNA reads TGTGCCAGCAGCTCACAGGGGGGGCGGGACGGCTCCTACAATGAGCAGTTCTTC. Translated: CASSSQGGRDGSYNEQFF.

Comment on this clone: The junction differs from germline at one of its ends, possibly a read error. The rearrangement joins TRBV7-9 to TRBJ2-7; tentative D call: TRBD2 (6 bases). This CDR3 is built from 15 residues. CDR1 is SEHNR and CDR2 is FQNEAQ in the germline V gene (reference sequence). As DNA, the CDR3 is TGTTCCAGCAGCCCTATTGGCGGGACCTCCTACGAGCAGTACTTC. Protein: CSSSPIGGTSYEQYF. The variable domain in full, completed from reference TRBV7-9 and TRBJ2-7, reads DTGVSQNPRHKITKRGQNVTFRCDPISEHNRLYWYRQTLGQGPEFLTYFQNEAQLEKSRLLSDRFSAERPKGSFSTLEIQRTEQGDSAMYLCSSSPIGGTSYEQYFGPGTRLTVT.

This clone has just one count. The chain uses TRBV11-2 and TRBJ1-2; unclear D gene. Germline CDR1 is SGHAT and CDR2 is FQNNGV. Trimming took 2 bases from V and 2 from J, leaving 6 bases between them. This CDR3 has 13 amino acids. CDR3 sequence: CASSLNGNYGYTF. The CDR3 DNA is TGTGCCAGCAGCTTAAACGGGAACTATGGCTACACCTTC.

The chain joins TRBV6-6 to TRBJ1-4; 8 bases line up with TRBD1. This CDR3 comprises 13 residues. The ends lost 11 bases at V and 3 bases at J; junction bases unmatched: 5. The germline gives CDR1 MNHNY, CDR2 SVGAGI (reference sequence). This chain's CDR3 is CAGQGAANEKLFF. The CDR3 DNA reads TGTGCCGGCCAGGGGGCGGCTAATGAAAAACTGTTTTTT.

This chain links TRBV19 with TRBJ1-5, with 9 bases lining up with TRBD1. CDR3 length equals 14 residues. The germline CDR1 and CDR2 sequences are LNHDA and SQIVND (reference sequence). Germline trimming cut 9 bases from V and 0 bases from J; bases unmatched to any gene: 3. The DNA of the CDR3 is TGTGCCAGCGGACAGGGGTATAGCAATCAGCCCCAGCATTTT. Protein sequence: CASGQGYSNQPQHF.